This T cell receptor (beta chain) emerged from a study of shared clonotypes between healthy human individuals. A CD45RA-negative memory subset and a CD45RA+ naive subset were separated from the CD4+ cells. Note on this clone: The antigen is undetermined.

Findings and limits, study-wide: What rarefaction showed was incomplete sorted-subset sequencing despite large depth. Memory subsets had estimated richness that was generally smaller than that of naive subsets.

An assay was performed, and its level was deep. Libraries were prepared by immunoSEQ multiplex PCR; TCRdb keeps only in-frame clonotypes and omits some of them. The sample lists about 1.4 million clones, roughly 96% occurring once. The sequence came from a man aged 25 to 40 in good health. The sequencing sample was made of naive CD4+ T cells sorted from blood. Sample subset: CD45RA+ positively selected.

The CDR3 DNA sequence: TGTGCCAGCAGAACGACAGGGAATAGCAATCAGCCCCAGCATTTT. Its translation is CASRTTGNSNQPQHF. The rearrangement links TRBV6-5 to TRBJ1-5; 7 bases fit TRBD1. The CDR3 extends over 15 amino acids. Germline CDR1 and CDR2: MNHEY and SVGAGI. J gave up 0 bases and V 6 bases, and 5 bases lay outside the gene matches.